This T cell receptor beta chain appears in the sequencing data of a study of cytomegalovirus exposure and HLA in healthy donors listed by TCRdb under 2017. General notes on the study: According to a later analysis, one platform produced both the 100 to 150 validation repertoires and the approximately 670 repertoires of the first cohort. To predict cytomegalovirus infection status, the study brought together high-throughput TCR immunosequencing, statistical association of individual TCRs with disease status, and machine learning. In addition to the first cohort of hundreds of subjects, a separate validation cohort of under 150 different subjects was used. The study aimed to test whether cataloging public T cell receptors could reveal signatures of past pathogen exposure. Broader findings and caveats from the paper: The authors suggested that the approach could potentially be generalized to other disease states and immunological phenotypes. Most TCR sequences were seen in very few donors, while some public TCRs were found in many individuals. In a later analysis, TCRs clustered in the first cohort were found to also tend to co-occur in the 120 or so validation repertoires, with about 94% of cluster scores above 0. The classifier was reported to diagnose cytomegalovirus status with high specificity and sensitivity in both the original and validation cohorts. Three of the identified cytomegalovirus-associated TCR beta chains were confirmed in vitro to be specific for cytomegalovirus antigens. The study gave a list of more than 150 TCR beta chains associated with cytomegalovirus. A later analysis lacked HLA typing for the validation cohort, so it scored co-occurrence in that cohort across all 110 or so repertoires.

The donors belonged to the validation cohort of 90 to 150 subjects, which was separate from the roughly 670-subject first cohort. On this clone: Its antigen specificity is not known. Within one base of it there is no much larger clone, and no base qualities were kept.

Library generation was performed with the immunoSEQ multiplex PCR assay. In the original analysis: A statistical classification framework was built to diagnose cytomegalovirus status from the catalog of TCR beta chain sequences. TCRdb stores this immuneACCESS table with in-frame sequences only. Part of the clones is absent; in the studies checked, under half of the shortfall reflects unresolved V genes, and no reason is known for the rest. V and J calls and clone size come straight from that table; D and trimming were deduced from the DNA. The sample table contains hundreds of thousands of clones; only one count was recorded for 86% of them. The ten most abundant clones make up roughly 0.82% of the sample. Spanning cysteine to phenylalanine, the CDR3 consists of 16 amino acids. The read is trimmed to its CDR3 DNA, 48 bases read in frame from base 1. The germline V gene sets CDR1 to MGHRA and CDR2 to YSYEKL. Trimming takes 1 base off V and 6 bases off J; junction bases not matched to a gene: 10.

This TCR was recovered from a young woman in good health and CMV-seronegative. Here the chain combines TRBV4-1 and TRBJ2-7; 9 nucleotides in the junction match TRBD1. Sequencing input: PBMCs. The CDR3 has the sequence CASSQGTGTGYFEQYF. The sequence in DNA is TGCGCCAGCAGCCAAGGAACCGGGACAGGGTACTTCGAGCAGTACTTC.